The source of this T cell receptor (beta chain) is a study of shared clonotypes between healthy human individuals. Study-wide points: Despite large depth, rarefaction showed incomplete sorted-subset sequencing.

Note on this clone: Its antigen is unidentified.

The V and J ends lost 5 bases and 8 bases respectively, with 10 bases between them. This CDR3 region has 12 residues. Germline CDR1 reads SGHVS; CDR2 reads FQNEAQ. The repertoire was sequenced with immunoSEQ multiplex PCR; TCRdb's copy has only in-frame clones and lacks some. The table includes nearly 750,000 clones, approximately 77% detected once. The source material was memory CD4+ T cells sorted from blood. Indicated subset: CD45RA-negative fraction. This clonotype was obtained from a woman aged 25 to 39 in good health. V gene TRBV7-8 combines with J gene TRBJ1-3; D is unclear. The CDR3: CASSPFGDTIYF. The CDR3 bases are TGTGCCAGCAGCCCTTTCGGAGACACCATATATTTT. The full variable domain, its missing parts supplied by reference TRBV7-8 and TRBJ1-3, is GAGVSQSPRYKVAKRGQDVALRCDPISGHVSLFWYQQALGQGPEFLTYFQNEAQLDKSGLPSDRFFAERPEGSVSTLKIQRTQQEDSAVYLCASSPFGDTIYFGEGSWLTVV.